This section outlines one T cell receptor (beta chain) sequence together with its context. The sample comes from a study of T cell changes during pregnancy in multiple sclerosis. Assay: immunoSEQ multiplex PCR; the TCRdb copy retains only in-frame clones and omits some. Of over 65,000 clones detected, more than 85% appear once; the ten largest clones hold roughly 2.5%. Germline values: CDR1 SGHNT, CDR2 YENEEA. The trim removed 5 bases at V and 7 bases at J, leaving 10 bases unmatched. The CDR3 has 15 amino acids. The origin of this receptor is a female donor with multiple sclerosis, enrolled in a pregnancy study. This sequence joins TRBV11-3 and TRBJ2-1; 8 nucleotides match TRBD2. The material sequenced was peripheral blood, taken in the first trimester of pregnancy. As DNA, the CDR3 is TGTGCCAGCAGCCGCTTGGCGGGAGGCATGAATGAGCAGTTCTTC. It is translated as CASSRLAGGMNEQFF.